Listed below are T cell receptor beta chains from one sample, sequenced in a study of blood T cell repertoires in COVID-19. TCRdb keeps only in-frame clones here, not all; method: immunoSEQ multiplex PCR. The sample has about 280,000 clones, 88% seen once. Sequenced material: PBMCs or T cells enriched from blood (not recorded which). All receptors come from a woman between 55 and 75 years old in a cohort exposed to, infected with or recovered from COVID-19 (not recorded which). Each CDR3 is given with its conserved first and last residue. A D gene is named only where the DNA matches it firmly. Expanded clones are given a class, and other clones once, few, many or no size at all.

clone size,V gene,J gene,D gene,CDR3 DNA,CDR3 protein
-,TRBV7-2,TRBJ2-1,-,TGTGCCAGCAGCTTATCAGGGCAGGCCAACAATGAGCAGTTCTTC,CASSLSGQANNEQFF
-,TRBV10-1,TRBJ2-3,TRBD2,TGCGCCAGCAGTGAGTCTAGCGGGAGGACAGATACGCAGTATTTT,CASSESSGRTDTQYF
-,TRBV15,TRBJ2-5,TRBD2,TGTGCCACCAGCGCTGGCCCTATTGGGACTAGCCAAGAGACCCAGTACTTC,CATSAGPIGTSQETQYF
-,TRBV19,TRBJ1-5,TRBD1,TGTGCCAGTAGTATAAGGAAGGGAACAGGGGGCGGAAGCAATCAGCCCCAGCATTTT,CASSIRKGTGGGSNQPQHF
few,TRBV24-1,TRBJ1-2,-,TGTGCCACCAGTGATCCAGGGAGTAGGGGGAACTATGGCTACACCTTC,CATSDPGSRGNYGYTF
-,TRBV11-2,TRBJ2-1,TRBD2,TGTGCCAGCAGCCCGAGCGGGGCTTACTACAATGAGCAGTTCTTC,CASSPSGAYYNEQFF
-,TRBV24-1,TRBJ2-5,TRBD1,TGTGCCACCAGTGACCCCGGGACAGGGAGGAGGCAAGAGACCCAGTACTTC,CATSDPGTGRRQETQYF
-,TRBV19,TRBJ2-5,-,TGTGCCAGTAAGGGAACAGGGAAGGGGGAGACCCAGTACTTC,CASKGTGKGETQYF
-,TRBV27,TRBJ2-1,-,TGTGCCAGCAGTTTACGGGGGGCTCAGGGTGGGAAATACAATGAGCAGTTCTTC,CASSLRGAQGGKYNEQFF
-,TRBV7-2,TRBJ1-6,-,TGTGCCAGCAGCCCGTCACAGGGAGGGACCTATAATTCACCCCTCCACTTT,CASSPSQGGTYNSPLHF
-,TRBV19,TRBJ2-1,-,TGTGCCAGTAGTATCGAGGTGAACAATGAGCAGTTCTTC,CASSIEVNNEQFF
few,TRBV7-2,TRBJ2-2,TRBD2,TGTGCCAGCAGCAGAGATAGCGGGAGAGGTACCGGGGAGCTGTTTTTT,CASSRDSGRGTGELFF
-,TRBV28,TRBJ1-2,TRBD1,TGTGCCAGCAGTGGCACAGGGGGCCCAAACTATGGCTACACCTTC,CASSGTGGPNYGYTF
-,TRBV6-1,TRBJ2-1,TRBD1,TGTGCCAGCAGTGGAAAGACAGGGGCAAAAGGGGGTGAGCAGTTCTTC,CASSGKTGAKGGEQFF
-,TRBV24-1,TRBJ2-5,TRBD1,TGTGCCACCAGTGACCCCCGGACAGGGGCGTGGGAGACCCAGTACTTC,CATSDPRTGAWETQYF
few,TRBV9,TRBJ2-5,-,TGTGCCAGCAGCGTAGGGGTAGCGACTCGCCAAGAGACCCAGTACTTC,CASSVGVATRQETQYF
-,TRBV28,TRBJ2-5,TRBD1,TGTGCCACCAAGGGGTTGGACAGGGCCCAAGAGACCCAGTACTTC,CATKGLDRAQETQYF
-,TRBV7-6,TRBJ2-1,-,TGTGCCAGCAGCTTAGGTGGGGGGGAGCAGTTCTTC,CASSLGGGEQFF
-,TRBV4-1,TRBJ2-7,TRBD2,TGCGCCAGCAGAAGGGGGACTAGCGGGAGTTACGAGCAGTACTTC,CASRRGTSGSYEQYF
-,TRBV18,TRBJ2-5,-,TGTGCCAGCTCACCACCGGGGACTTCTGGGGAGACCCAGTACTTC,CASSPPGTSGETQYF
-,TRBV6-5,TRBJ2-2,-,TGTGCCAGCAGACGAAACAGGGACACCGGGGAGCTGTTTTTT,CASRRNRDTGELFF
-,TRBV11-2,TRBJ2-5,-,TGTGCCAGCAGCCCCAATCAAGAGACCCAGTACTTC,CASSPNQETQYF
-,TRBV7-9,TRBJ1-2,-,TGTGCCCTTACTTACTTGACAGCTAACTATGGCTACACCTTC,CALTYLTANYGYTF
once,TRBV11-2,TRBJ2-3,-,TGTGCCAGCAGCTTAGATCTGACAGATACGCAGTATTTT,CASSLDLTDTQYF
-,TRBV19,TRBJ1-5,-,TGTGCCAGTACCCTGACAGGCGGACAGCCCCAGCATTTT,CASTLTGGQPQHF
-,TRBV4-2,TRBJ2-2,-,TGTGCCAGCAGCCAAGCACAGGGAACCGGGGAGCTGTTTTTT,CASSQAQGTGELFF
-,TRBV28,TRBJ1-2,-,TGTGCCAGCAGTCCGGACAGCTATGGCTACACCTTC,CASSPDSYGYTF
-,TRBV28,TRBJ2-2,-,TGTGCCAGCAGTTTATCTACCTTCCGGGATGGGGAAGCGGTGACCACCGGGGAGCTGTTTTTT,CASSLSTFRDGEAVTTGELFF
-,TRBV5-1,TRBJ2-1,-,TGCGCCAGCAGCTTGTCGGACTGGATTAGCTCCTACAATGAGCAGTTCTTC,CASSLSDWISSYNEQFF
-,TRBV5-8,TRBJ1-2,TRBD1,TGTGCCAGCAGCGTGGGACAGGGAGTAAGAGGGTATGGCTACACCTTC,CASSVGQGVRGYGYTF
-,TRBV7-9,TRBJ2-3,-,TGTGCCAGCAGCTTCCAATACGTGGGAGGTAGCACAGATACGCAGTATTTT,CASSFQYVGGSTDTQYF
-,TRBV6-5,TRBJ1-1,TRBD1,TGTGCCAGCAGTTCACGACAGGGATTGAACACTGAAGCTTTCTTT,CASSSRQGLNTEAFF
once,TRBV19,TRBJ1-1,-,TGTGCCAGTATCAGTCTCGCGGGGTTCGCTGAAGCTTTCTTT,CASISLAGFAEAFF
few,TRBV4-3,TRBJ2-7,-,TGCGCCAGCAGCCAACACAGGGCAGCCTACGAGCAGTACTTC,CASSQHRAAYEQYF
-,TRBV6-4,TRBJ1-5,-,TGTGCCAGCAGTGAGTCGCCCTATAGCAATCAGCCCCAGCATTTT,CASSESPYSNQPQHF
-,TRBV9,TRBJ2-3,TRBD2,TGTGCCAGCAGCGTAGCTGGCGGGAGTATCCCAGATACGCAGTATTTT,CASSVAGGSIPDTQYF
once,TRBV15,TRBJ1-1,-,TGTGCCACCAGTCCACAGGGCGGGGGGGGCACTGAAGCTTTCTTT,CATSPQGGGGTEAFF
-,TRBV10-3,TRBJ2-1,TRBD2,TGTGCCATCAGTGAGGGGACTAGCGGGAGCAATGAGCAGTTCTTC,CAISEGTSGSNEQFF
-,TRBV5-4,TRBJ2-1,TRBD2,TGTGCCAGCAGCTTGCGGGGGGACTACAATGAGCAGTTCTTC,CASSLRGDYNEQFF
-,TRBV6-5,TRBJ2-7,-,TGTGCCAGCAGTTACGTGGCAGGCTACGAGCAGTACTTC,CASSYVAGYEQYF
once,TRBV6-5,TRBJ2-1,TRBD1,TGTGCCAGCAGATCCCAGACAGGGGCCTACAATGAGCAGTTCTTC,CASRSQTGAYNEQFF
once,TRBV27,TRBJ2-7,TRBD1,TGTGCCAGCAGGAGGACAGGGGTCAACGAGCAGTACTTC,CASRRTGVNEQYF
-,TRBV10-3,TRBJ2-7,-,TGTGCCATCAGTGAGTTAGGGGAGGTTCGCGAGCAGTACTTC,CAISELGEVREQYF
-,TRBV15,TRBJ2-7,-,TGTGCCACCAGCAGAGATCGAGGCTACGAGCAGTACTTC,CATSRDRGYEQYF
-,TRBV10-2,TRBJ2-1,TRBD2,TGCGCCAGCACCCCGGGACTAGCGGGAGACAATGAGCAGTTCTTC,CASTPGLAGDNEQFF
-,TRBV28,TRBJ2-7,TRBD2,TGTGCCAGCAGTATAAAACGTCCCGGGACTAGCGGGAAGGCCTCCTACGAGCAGTACTTC,CASSIKRPGTSGKASYEQYF
few,TRBV19,TRBJ1-2,-,TGTGCCAGTAGTATTACCGGGAGAGAAAACTATGGCTACACCTTC,CASSITGRENYGYTF
-,TRBV20-1,TRBJ1-1,-,TGCAGTGCTAGTGGGGGGGGGATTGACACTGAAGCTTTCTTT,CSASGGGIDTEAFF
once,TRBV28,TRBJ1-4,-,TGTGCCAGCACCGTGACATCGGCGAGTGAAAAACTGTTTTTT,CASTVTSASEKLFF
once,TRBV7-8,TRBJ1-2,TRBD1,TGTGCCAGCAGCTGGGACAGAGCGAACTATGGCTACACCTTC,CASSWDRANYGYTF
-,TRBV5-6,TRBJ2-1,-,TGTGCCAGCAGCTCCAGCCCTCATGGACTACGGAATGAGCAGTTCTTC,CASSSSPHGLRNEQFF
-,TRBV5-4,TRBJ1-1,-,TGTGCCAGCAGCCCCTCAAGCCGATTGAACACTGAAGCTTTCTTT,CASSPSSRLNTEAFF
-,TRBV30,TRBJ1-2,-,TGTGCCTGGAGTGGACAGAACTATGGCTACACCTTC,CAWSGQNYGYTF
-,TRBV28,TRBJ2-3,-,TGTGCCAGCAGTTTAGGTGGCCGGGGCACAGATACGCAGTATTTT,CASSLGGRGTDTQYF
-,TRBV7-9,TRBJ1-2,TRBD1,TGTGCCAGCAGCTTAACCCTTGGGACAGGGGAAGAGGGCTACACCTTC,CASSLTLGTGEEGYTF